This T cell receptor beta chain derives from a study of blood T cell repertoires in COVID-19. TCRdb's copy holds only in-frame clones and misses some; the assay was immunoSEQ multiplex PCR. The table shows about 220,000 clones, with 80% occurring only once. The CDR3 is made up of 14 amino acids. The germline V gene has CDR1 LNHDA and CDR2 SQIVND (reference sequence). The trim removed 5 bases at V and 2 bases at J, leaving 3 bases unmatched. The material sequenced was peripheral blood. This chain connects TRBV19 to TRBJ2-7; 10 positions agree with TRBD2. The TCR sequence derives from a human donor in a cohort sampled during active COVID-19. CDR3 nucleotide sequence: TGTGCCAGTAGTGAACTAGCGGGGCCCTACGAGCAGTACTTC. Translating it yields CASSELAGPYEQYF.